This T cell receptor beta chain derives from a study of blood T cells in healthy people across ages. Study results and caveats: Roughly linear age-related decline in beta diversity appeared, significant by age approximately 41. Naive T cell percentage showed a strong correlation with TCR beta diversity. Higher diversity, along with more naive CD4+ cells, distinguished long-lived donors from aged donors.

Note on this clonotype: Antigen specificity is unknown.

This CDR3 comprises 13 residues. Germline values: CDR1 SGHDT, CDR2 YYEEEE. Deletions cut 2 bases from V and 5 bases from J, with 9 bases between. PCR was performed a second time for roughly 7 to 11 cycles using a sample-barcoded 5' primer and a J-beta primer mix. A 12-random-nucleotide template-switch adaptor tagged each cDNA molecule. MiXCR was run by TCRdb on the 5' RACE reads, yielding one entry per CDR3 protein. There are about 1,600,000 distinct CDR3 sequences in the sample; roughly 45% occur only once, and roughly 8.2% lies in the top ten. The sample taken for sequencing was blood. This chain connects TRBV5-6 to TRBJ2-3; D call uncertain. The receptor comes from a woman aged 18-29 years in good health. In DNA, the CDR3 is TGTGCCAGCAGCTTAACTCAAAGAGATACGCAGTATTTT. Translation gives CASSLTQRDTQYF.